The 7 T cell receptor beta chains below come from one sample, sequenced in a study of cytomegalovirus exposure and HLA in healthy donors. The PCR had 60 Vbeta and 13 Jbeta primers. Repertoires were generated with immunoSEQ multiplex PCR, while TCRdb's copy carries only in-frame clones and drops some. This table holds 110,000 or so clones, 80% to 85% found once. Sequencing was carried out using PBMCs. The receptors were sampled from a woman in her 30s in good health and CMV-seronegative.

The chain employs TRBV30 and TRBJ1-1, with a possible D match to TRBD1 (6 bases). Germline assignment: CDR1 GTSNPN and CDR2 SVGIG (reference sequence). V was cut by 2 bases and J by 6 bases, with 16 bases left in between. CDR3 length equals 14 residues. CDR3 nucleotide sequence: TGTGCCTGGAGTAGGCTGGACAGCCTTGCTGAAGCTTTCTTT. Translation gives CAWSRLDSLAEAFF.

The gene calls are TRBV5-8 and TRBJ2-2, with D unresolved. The CDR3 runs 14 residues. Trimming removed 2 bases from V and 5 bases from J, with 10 bases in between. CDR1 SGHTS and CDR2 YDEGEE come from the germline V gene. The CDR3, as DNA: TGTGCCAGCAGCTTTCGTACTGATACCGGGGAGCTGTTTTTT. This gives the protein CASSFRTDTGELFF.

This sequence joins TRBV4-1 and TRBJ1-1; the match to TRBD1 covers 8 bases. After removal of 5 bases from V and 10 bases from J, the junction contained 15 bases not matched to a gene. Germline CDR1 reads MGHRA; CDR2 reads YSYEKL. The CDR3 is 15 amino acids. The CDR3 nucleotides read TGCGCCAGCAGCAGAAAGGACAGGGTAATTTTTGGAGCTTTCTTT. Protein sequence: CASSRKDRVIFGAFF.

J is TRBJ2-7 and V is TRBV6-4, with 9 bases fitting TRBD2. This CDR3 has 15 residues. V shed 4 bases, J shed 3 bases, and the junction held 7 bases outside the gene matches. Per germline, CDR1 MRHNA and CDR2 SNTAGT. CDR3 nucleotides: TGTGCCAGCAGTGTGGGTAGCGGGAGCATCTACGAGCAGTACTTC. Amino acids: CASSVGSGSIYEQYF.

The chain employs TRBV19 and TRBJ1-2, with D possibly TRBD1 on 6 matching bases. Germline values: CDR1 LNHDA, CDR2 SQIVND (reference sequence). V was shortened by 1 base and J by 13 bases, with 16 bases between the two germline ends. The CDR3 totals 13 residues. CDR3 amino acids: CASSIAGHPLRTF. DNA of the CDR3: TGTGCCAGTAGTATAGCGGGACACCCGCTCCGCACCTTC.

Turning to this clone: At one end, the junction sequence differs from germline, possibly due to a read error. The chain is built from TRBV7-7 and TRBJ2-7; 7 bases line up with TRBD2. The CDR3 consists of 18 residues. CDR1 and CDR2 from the germline V gene are SSHAT and FNYEAQ (reference sequence). CDR3 in amino acids: CASSLAEVGGRASYEQYF. Here the CDR3 DNA reads TGTGCTAGCAGCTTAGCCGAGGTCGGGGGGAGGGCCTCCTACGAGCAGTACTTC.

In DNA form, the CDR3 reads TGTGCCAGCAGTTACTCGGGAGATGAGCAGTTCTTC. This codes for CASSYSGDEQFF. The V gene is TRBV6-6, the J gene TRBJ2-1, with a possible D match to TRBD2 (5 bases). Germline CDR1 MNHNY, CDR2 SVGAGI (reference sequence). The CDR3 loop spans 12 amino acids. Trimming shortened V by 0 bases and J by 8 bases, and 5 bases separated the two germline ends.